These 6 T cell receptor beta chains share one sample of origin, sequenced in a study of Ad26.COV2.S vaccination and SARS-CoV-2 variants. TCRdb keeps only in-frame clones here, not all; method: immunoSEQ multiplex PCR. This sample yields 510,000 or so clones, of which around 90% are seen a single time; over 10% belongs to the top ten. Stated treatment: roughly 18 received Ad26.COV2.S at low or high dose, single or two shots; 5 received placebo; per-sample allocation not given. Sampling was performed 63 days after the first vaccine or placebo injection. This specimen was peripheral blood, taken in a trial of Ad26.COV2.S vaccine versus placebo. The receptors shown here come from a person aged 18-60 years who received the Ad26.COV2.S COVID-19 vaccine or a placebo.

The rearrangement joins TRBV7-9 to TRBJ1-6, with D perhaps TRBD1 (6 bases). Per germline, CDR1 SEHNR and CDR2 FQNEAQ (reference sequence). The V gene lost 4 bases and the J gene lost 9 bases, with 10 bases spanning the gap. The CDR3 spans 13 residues. In DNA, the CDR3 is TGTGCCAGCAGCTCGAACAGGGCTTCACCCCTCCACTTT. It codes for CASSSNRASPLHF.

This chain joins TRBV2 and TRBJ2-1, with TRBD2 matching 8 bases. This CDR3 region has 11 residues. Germline assignment: CDR1 SNHLY and CDR2 FYNNEI. V lost 5 bases, J lost 15 bases, and 6 bases stayed unmatched. CDR3 in DNA: TGTGCCAGCAGTAGCCTAGCGGGTGTGTTCTTC. Protein: CASSSLAGVFF.

The chain carries TRBV12-3 or TRBV12-4 and TRBJ1-3, with a weak D call TRBD1 (5 bases). The CDR3 covers 13 residues. The V end was cut by 5 bases, the J end by 4 bases, with 9 bases between. The CDR3 bases are TGTGCCAGCAGTCCAGGGCCAGGAAACACCATATATTTT. Its translation is CASSPGPGNTIYF.

The chain joins TRBV19 to TRBJ2-7, with 8 bases lining up with TRBD2. Trimming took 6 bases from V and 3 from J; bases not matched to a gene: 13. CDR1 is LNHDA, CDR2 SQIVND, per germline (reference sequence). The CDR3 consists of 16 residues. The CDR3 spells CASSGTRRGAIYEQYF. In nucleotides, the CDR3 is TGTGCCAGTAGCGGCACCCGGCGGGGGGCAATCTACGAGCAGTACTTC.

This chain links TRBV18 with TRBJ2-5, with 7 bases lining up with TRBD2. The CDR3 is 14 residues long. From germline, CDR1 is KGHSH and CDR2 LQKENI. The junction had 2 bases not matched to a gene; V was cut back by 1 base and J by 3 bases. CDR3 DNA sequence: TGTGCCAGCTCACCACGGGGGGGAAAAGAGACCCAGTACTTC. It codes for CASSPRGGKETQYF.

This clone was detected only once. The chain has TRBV11-2 and TRBJ2-2; possible D gene TRBD2, 6 bases. The germline V gene encodes CDR1 SGHAT and CDR2 FQNNGV. V gave up 5 bases and J gave up 7 bases, with 20 bases separating them. This CDR3 is built from 16 residues. Here the CDR3 DNA reads TGTGCCAGCAGCCCACATCCGGGAGCCTATGTCGGGGAGCTGTTTTTT. This sequence encodes CASSPHPGAYVGELFF.